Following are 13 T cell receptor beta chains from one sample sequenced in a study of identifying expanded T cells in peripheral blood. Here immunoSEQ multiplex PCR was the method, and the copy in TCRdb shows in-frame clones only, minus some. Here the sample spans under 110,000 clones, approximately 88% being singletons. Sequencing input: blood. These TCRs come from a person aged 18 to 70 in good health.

The chain's CDR3 is CASSLSTGGGQATTF. DNA of the CDR3: TGCGCCAGCAGCCTATCGACAGGGGGAGGCCAAGCTACCACCTTC. The chain recombines TRBV4-3 with TRBJ1-2; 9 bases line up with TRBD1. Germline values: CDR1 LGHNA, CDR2 YSLEER. The CDR3 length is 15 residues. The V and J ends lost 4 bases and 13 bases, in that order; junction bases with no gene match: 16.

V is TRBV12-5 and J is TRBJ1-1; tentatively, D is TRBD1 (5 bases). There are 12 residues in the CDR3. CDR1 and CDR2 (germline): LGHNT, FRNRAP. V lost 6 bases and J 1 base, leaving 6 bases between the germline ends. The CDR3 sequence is CASGRGNTEAFF. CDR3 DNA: TGTGCTAGTGGAAGGGGGAACACTGAAGCTTTCTTT.

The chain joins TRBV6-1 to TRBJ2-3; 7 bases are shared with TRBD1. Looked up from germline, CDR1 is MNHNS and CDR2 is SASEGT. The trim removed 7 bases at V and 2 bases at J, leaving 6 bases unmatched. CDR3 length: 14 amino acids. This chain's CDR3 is CASTTTGTTDTQYF. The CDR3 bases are TGTGCCAGCACTACGACAGGGACCACAGATACGCAGTATTTT.

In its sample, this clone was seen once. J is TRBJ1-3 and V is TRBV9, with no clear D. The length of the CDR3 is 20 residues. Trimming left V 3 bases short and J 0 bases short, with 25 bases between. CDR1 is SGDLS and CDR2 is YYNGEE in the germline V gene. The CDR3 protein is CASSAYSTPRLKLSGNTIYF. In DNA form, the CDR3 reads TGTGCCAGCAGCGCTTATTCCACACCCCGCCTTAAGCTCTCTGGAAACACCATATATTTT.

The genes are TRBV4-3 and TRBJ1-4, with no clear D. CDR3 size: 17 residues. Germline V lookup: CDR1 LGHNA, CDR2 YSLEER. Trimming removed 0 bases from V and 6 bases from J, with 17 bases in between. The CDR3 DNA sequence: TGCGCCAGCAGCCAAGACGTGTCGAGGGTTTGGGATGAAAAACTGTTTTTT. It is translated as CASSQDVSRVWDEKLFF.

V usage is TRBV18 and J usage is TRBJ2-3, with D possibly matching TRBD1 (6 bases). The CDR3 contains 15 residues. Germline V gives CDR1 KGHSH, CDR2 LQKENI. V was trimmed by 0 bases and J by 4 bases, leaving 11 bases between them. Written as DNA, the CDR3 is TGTGCCAGCTCACCACCAATGAAGGGGGCAGATACGCAGTATTTT. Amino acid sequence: CASSPPMKGADTQYF.

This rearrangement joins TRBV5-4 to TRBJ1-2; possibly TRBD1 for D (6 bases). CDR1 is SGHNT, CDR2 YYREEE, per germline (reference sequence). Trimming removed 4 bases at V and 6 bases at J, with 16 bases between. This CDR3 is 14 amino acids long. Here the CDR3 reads CASSLPGAGDGYTF. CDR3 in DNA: TGTGCCAGCAGCCTCCCCGGAGCAGGGGATGGCTACACCTTC. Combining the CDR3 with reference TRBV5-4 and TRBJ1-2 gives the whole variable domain ETGVTQSPTHLIKTRGQQVTLRCSSQSGHNTVSWYQQALGQGPQFIFQYYREEENGRGNFPPRFSGLQFPNYSSELNVNALELDDSALYLCASSLPGAGDGYTFGSGTRLTVV.

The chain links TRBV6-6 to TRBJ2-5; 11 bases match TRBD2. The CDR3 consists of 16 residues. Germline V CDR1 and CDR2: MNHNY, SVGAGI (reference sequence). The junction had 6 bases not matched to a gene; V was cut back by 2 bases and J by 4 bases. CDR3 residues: CASSYVLAGGPETQYF. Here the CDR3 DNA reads TGTGCCAGCAGTTACGTGTTAGCGGGGGGGCCAGAGACCCAGTACTTC.

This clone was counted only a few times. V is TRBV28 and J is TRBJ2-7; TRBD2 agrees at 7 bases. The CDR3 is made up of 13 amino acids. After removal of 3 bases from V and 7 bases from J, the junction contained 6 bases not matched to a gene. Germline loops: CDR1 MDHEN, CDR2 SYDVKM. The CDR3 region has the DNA TGTGCCAGCAGTTTCATAGGACTAGTGGAGCAGTACTTC. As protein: CASSFIGLVEQYF. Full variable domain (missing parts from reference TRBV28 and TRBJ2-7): DVKVTQSSRYLVKRTGEKVFLECVQDMDHENMFWYRQDPGLGLRLIYFSYDVKMKEKGDIPEGYSVSREKKERFSLILESASTNQTSMYLCASSFIGLVEQYFGPGTRLTVT.

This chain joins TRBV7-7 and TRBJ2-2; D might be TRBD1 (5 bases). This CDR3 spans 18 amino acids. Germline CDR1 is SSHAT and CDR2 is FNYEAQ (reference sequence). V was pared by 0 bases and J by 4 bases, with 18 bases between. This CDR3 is CASSLAPLGVYSTGELFF. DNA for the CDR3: TGTGCCAGCAGCTTAGCGCCTTTAGGGGTGTACTCCACCGGGGAGCTGTTTTTT. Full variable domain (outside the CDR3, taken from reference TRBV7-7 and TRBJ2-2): GAGVSQSPRYKVTKRGQDVTLRCDPISSHATLYWYQQALGQGPEFLTYFNYEAQPDKSGLPSDRFSAERPEGSISTLTIQRTEQRDSAMYRCASSLAPLGVYSTGELFFGEGSRLTVL.

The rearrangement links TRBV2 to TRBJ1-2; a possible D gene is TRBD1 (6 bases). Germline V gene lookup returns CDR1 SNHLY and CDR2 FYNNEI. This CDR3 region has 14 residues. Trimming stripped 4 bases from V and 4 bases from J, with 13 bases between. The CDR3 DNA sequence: TGTGCCAGCAGTGTGGGGGGGCGCGGCTATGGCTACACCTTC. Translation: CASSVGGRGYGYTF.

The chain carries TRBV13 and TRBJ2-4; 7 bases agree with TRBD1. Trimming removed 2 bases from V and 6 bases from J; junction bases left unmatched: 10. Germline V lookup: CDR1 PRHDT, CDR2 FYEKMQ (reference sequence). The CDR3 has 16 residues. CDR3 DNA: TGTGCCAGCAGCTTATTTCAGGGGGACCTCGGAAACATTCAGTACTTC. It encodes CASSLFQGDLGNIQYF.

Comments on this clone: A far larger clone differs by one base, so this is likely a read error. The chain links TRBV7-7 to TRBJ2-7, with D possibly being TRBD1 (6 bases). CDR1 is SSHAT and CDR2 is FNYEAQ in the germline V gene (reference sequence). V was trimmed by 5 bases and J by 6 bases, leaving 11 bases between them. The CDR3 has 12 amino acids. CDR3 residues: CASSTNRVEQYF. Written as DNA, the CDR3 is TGTGCCAGCAGCACTAACAGGGTCGAGCAGTACTTC.